Presented here are 5 T cell receptor beta chains from one specimen sequenced in a study of T-cell memory formation after mild COVID-19. TCRdb processed the 5' RACE reads anew with MiXCR; each CDR3 protein has one entry. Among approximately 240,000 distinct CDR3 sequences, around 17% were seen once, and the ten largest hold around 3.4%. Sequenced input: PBMCs or a T cell subset sorted from them (not recorded which). The receptors stem from a young man who had mild COVID-19 (a few samples of this study predate the infection). Cell type and time point are not known.

The chain employs TRBV28 and TRBJ2-4; tentative D call: TRBD2 (6 bases). The V end was cut by 2 bases, the J end by 0 bases, with 14 bases between. The CDR3 loop spans 17 amino acids. The germline V gene has CDR1 MDHEN and CDR2 SYDVKM. This CDR3 is CASSLLEGTLAKNIQYF. CDR3 sequence (DNA): TGTGCCAGCAGTTTACTGGAGGGGACCCTAGCCAAAAACATTCAGTACTTC.

The chain joins TRBV4-3 to TRBJ2-3; TRBD2 aligns across 12 bases. The CDR3 loop spans 17 amino acids. Germline assignment: CDR1 LGHNA and CDR2 YSLEER. Trimming removed 4 bases from V and 5 bases from J; junction bases left unmatched: 10. The CDR3 reads CASSRVTGLAGLDTQYF. As DNA, the CDR3 is TGCGCCAGCAGCCGAGTTACCGGACTAGCGGGGTTAGATACGCAGTATTTT.

This clonotype has a handful of counts. This chain links TRBV12-3 or TRBV12-4 with TRBJ2-4, with D maybe TRBD2 (5 bases). CDR3 length equals 15 residues. Trimming took 5 bases from V and 1 from J, leaving 12 bases between them. The CDR3 protein is CASSLPWEAKNIQYF. Written as DNA, the CDR3 is TGTGCCAGCAGTCTACCTTGGGAGGCCAAAAACATTCAGTACTTC.

The sample holds many counts of this clonotype. The V gene is TRBV7-2, the J gene TRBJ2-3, with 7 nucleotides matching TRBD2. The ends lost 1 base at V and 2 bases at J; junction bases unmatched: 9. The CDR3 is 17 amino acids. Germline CDR1 SGHTA, CDR2 FQGNSA. The CDR3 reads CASSLVDELANTDTQYF. The CDR3 DNA follows: TGTGCCAGCAGCTTAGTAGATGAACTAGCGAACACAGATACGCAGTATTTT.

V is TRBV12-3 or TRBV12-4 and J is TRBJ1-3, with unresolved D. This CDR3 is 15 amino acids long. Deletions cut 3 bases from V and 0 bases from J, with 9 bases between. CDR3 sequence: CASSLPQSSGNTIYF. The CDR3 nucleotides are TGTGCCAGCAGTTTGCCGCAAAGCTCTGGAAACACCATATATTTT.